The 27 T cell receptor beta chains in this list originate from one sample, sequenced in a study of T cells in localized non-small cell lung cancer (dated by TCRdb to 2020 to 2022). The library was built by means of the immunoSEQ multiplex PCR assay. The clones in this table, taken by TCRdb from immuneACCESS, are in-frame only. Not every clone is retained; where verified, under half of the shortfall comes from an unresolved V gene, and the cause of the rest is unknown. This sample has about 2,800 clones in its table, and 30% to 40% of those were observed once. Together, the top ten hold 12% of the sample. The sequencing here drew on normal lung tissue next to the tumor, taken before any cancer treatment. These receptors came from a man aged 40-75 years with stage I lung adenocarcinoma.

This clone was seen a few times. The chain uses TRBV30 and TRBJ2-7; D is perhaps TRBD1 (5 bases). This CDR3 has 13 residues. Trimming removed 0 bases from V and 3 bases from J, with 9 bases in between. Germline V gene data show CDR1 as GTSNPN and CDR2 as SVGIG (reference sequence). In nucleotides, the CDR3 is TGTGCCTGGAGTGTAGGGGTCGGCTACGAGCAGTACTTC. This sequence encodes CAWSVGVGYEQYF.

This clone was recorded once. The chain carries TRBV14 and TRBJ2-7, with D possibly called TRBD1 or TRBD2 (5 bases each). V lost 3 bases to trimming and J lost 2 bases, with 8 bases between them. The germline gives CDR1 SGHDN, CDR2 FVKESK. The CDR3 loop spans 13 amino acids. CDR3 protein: CASSHWGTYEQYF. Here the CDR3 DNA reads TGTGCCAGCAGCCATTGGGGGACCTACGAGCAGTACTTC.

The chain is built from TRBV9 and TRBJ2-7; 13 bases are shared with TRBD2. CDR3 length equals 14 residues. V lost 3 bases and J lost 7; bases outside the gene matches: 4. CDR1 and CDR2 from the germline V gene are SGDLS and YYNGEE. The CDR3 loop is CASSDGGLAGEQYF. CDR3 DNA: TGTGCCAGCAGCGATGGGGGACTAGCGGGAGAGCAGTACTTC.

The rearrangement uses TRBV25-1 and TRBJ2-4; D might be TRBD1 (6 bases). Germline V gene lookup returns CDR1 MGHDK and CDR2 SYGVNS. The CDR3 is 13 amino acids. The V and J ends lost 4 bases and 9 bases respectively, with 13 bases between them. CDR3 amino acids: CASSAYRVTIQYF. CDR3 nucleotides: TGTGCCAGCAGTGCATACAGGGTAACCATTCAGTACTTC. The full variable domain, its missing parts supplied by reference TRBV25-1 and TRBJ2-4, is EADIYQTPRYLVIGTGKKITLECSQTMGHDKMYWYQQDPGMELHLIHYSYGVNSTEKGDLSSESTVSRIRTEHFPLTLESARPSHTSQYLCASSAYRVTIQYFGAGTRLSVL.

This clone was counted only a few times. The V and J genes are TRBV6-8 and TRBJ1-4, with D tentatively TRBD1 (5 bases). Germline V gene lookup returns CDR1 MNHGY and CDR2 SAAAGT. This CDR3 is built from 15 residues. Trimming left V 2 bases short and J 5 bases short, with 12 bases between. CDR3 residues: CASSYPIRGNEKLFF. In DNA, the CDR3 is TGTGCCAGCAGTTACCCTATCCGGGGGAATGAAAAACTGTTTTTT.

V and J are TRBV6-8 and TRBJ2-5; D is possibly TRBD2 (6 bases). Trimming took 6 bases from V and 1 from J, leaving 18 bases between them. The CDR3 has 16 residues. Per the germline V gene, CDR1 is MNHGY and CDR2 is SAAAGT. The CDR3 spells CASSPPRGTIQETQYF. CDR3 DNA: TGTGCCAGCAGCCCCCCTCGCGGGACCATCCAAGAGACCCAGTACTTC.

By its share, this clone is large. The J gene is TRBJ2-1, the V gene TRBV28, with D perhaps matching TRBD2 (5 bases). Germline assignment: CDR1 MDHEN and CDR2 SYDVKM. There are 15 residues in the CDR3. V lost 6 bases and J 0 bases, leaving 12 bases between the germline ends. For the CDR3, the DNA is TGTGCCAGCAGCCCGGTAGGGAGCTCCTACAATGAGCAGTTCTTC. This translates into CASSPVGSSYNEQFF.

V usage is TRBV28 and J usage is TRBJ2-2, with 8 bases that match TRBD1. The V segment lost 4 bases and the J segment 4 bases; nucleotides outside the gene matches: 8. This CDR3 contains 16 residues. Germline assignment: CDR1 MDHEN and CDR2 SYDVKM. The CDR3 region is CASSSRQGSSTGELFF. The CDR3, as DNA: TGTGCCAGCAGTTCAAGACAGGGGAGTAGCACCGGGGAGCTGTTTTTT.

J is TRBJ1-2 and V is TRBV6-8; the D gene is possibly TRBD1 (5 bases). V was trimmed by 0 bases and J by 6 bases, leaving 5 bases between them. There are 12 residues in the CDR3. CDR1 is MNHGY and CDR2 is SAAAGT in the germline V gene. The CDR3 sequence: CASSYSGDGYTF. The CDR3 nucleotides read TGTGCCAGCAGTTACTCGGGGGATGGCTACACCTTC.

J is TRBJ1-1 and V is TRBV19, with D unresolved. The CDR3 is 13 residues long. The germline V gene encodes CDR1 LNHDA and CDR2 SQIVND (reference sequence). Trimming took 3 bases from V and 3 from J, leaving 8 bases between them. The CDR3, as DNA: TGTGCCAGTAGTATCCGAGAGTACACTGAAGCTTTCTTT. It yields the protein CASSIREYTEAFF.

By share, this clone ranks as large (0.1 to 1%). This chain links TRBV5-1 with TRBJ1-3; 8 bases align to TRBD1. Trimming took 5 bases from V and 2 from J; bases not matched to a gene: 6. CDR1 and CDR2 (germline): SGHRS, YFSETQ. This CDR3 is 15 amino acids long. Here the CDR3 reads CASRLDRVAGNTIYF. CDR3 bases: TGCGCCAGCAGGCTGGACAGGGTGGCTGGAAACACCATATATTTT. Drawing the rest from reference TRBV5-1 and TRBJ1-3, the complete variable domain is KAGVTQTPRYLIKTRGQQVTLSCSPISGHRSVSWYQQTPGQGLQFLFEYFSETQRNKGNFPGRFSGRQFSNSRSEMNVSTLELGDSALYLCASRLDRVAGNTIYFGEGSWLTVV.

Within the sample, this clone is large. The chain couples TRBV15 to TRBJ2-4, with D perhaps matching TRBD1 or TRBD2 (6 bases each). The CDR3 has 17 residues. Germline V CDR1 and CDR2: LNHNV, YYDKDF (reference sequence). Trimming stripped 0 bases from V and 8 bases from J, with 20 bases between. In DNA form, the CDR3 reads TGTGCCACCAGCAGAGATCCGGGGGCGATAACGGGAGACATTCAGTACTTC. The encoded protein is CATSRDPGAITGDIQYF.

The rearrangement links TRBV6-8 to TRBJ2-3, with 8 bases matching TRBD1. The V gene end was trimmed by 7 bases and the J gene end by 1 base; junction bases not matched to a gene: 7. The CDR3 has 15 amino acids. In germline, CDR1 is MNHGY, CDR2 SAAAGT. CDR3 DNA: TGTGCCAGCAACCGACAGGGGCCGCGCACAGATACGCAGTATTTT. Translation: CASNRQGPRTDTQYF.

CDR3 sequence reads: CASSWQKMNQPQHF. The CDR3 nucleotides are TGTGCCAGTAGTTGGCAGAAAATGAATCAGCCCCAGCATTTT. This chain uses TRBV19 with TRBJ1-5; no definite D call. The CDR3 covers 14 residues. Per the germline V gene, CDR1 is LNHDA and CDR2 is SQIVND (reference sequence). With 5 bases removed from V and 4 bases from J, the gap between germline ends came to 12 bases. The full variable domain, in which reference TRBV19 and TRBJ1-5 provide the parts outside the CDR3, is DGGITQSPKYLFRKEGQNVTLSCEQNLNHDAMYWYRQDPGQGLRLIYYSQIVNDFQKGDIAEGYSVSREKKESFPLTVTSAQKNPTAFYLCASSWQKMNQPQHFGDGTRLSIL.

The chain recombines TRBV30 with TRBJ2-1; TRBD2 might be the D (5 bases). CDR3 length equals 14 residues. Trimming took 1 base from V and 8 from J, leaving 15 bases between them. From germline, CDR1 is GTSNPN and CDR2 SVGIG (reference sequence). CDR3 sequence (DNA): TGTGCCTGGAGTGAGAGGGTGGCGAGAGATGAGCAGTTCTTC. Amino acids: CAWSERVARDEQFF.

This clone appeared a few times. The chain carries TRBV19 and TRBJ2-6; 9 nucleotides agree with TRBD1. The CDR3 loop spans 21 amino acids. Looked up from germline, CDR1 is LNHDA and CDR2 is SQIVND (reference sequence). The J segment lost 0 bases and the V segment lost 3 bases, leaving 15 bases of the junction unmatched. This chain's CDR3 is CASSIHERTGAPRSGANVLTF. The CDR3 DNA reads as TGTGCCAGTAGTATTCATGAGAGGACAGGGGCCCCACGCTCTGGGGCCAACGTCCTGACTTTC.

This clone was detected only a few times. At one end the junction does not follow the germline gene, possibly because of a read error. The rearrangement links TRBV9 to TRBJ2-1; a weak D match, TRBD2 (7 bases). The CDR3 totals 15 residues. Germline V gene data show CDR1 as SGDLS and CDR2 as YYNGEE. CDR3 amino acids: CARSGGRGGYNEQFF. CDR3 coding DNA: TGTGCCCGCAGCGGMGGGAGGGGGGGCTACAATGAGCAGTTCTTC. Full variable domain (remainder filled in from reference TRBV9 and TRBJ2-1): DSGVTQTPKHLITATGQRVTLRCSPRSGDLSVYWYQQSLDQGLQFLIQYYNGEERAKGNILERFSAQQFPDLHSELNLSSLELGDSALYFCARSGGRGGYNEQFFGPGTRLTVL.

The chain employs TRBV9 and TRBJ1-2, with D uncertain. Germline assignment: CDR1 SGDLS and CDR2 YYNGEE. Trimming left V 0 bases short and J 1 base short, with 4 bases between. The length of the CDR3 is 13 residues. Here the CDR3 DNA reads TGTGCCAGCAGCGTAGGTTTTAACTATGGCTACACCTTC. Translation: CASSVGFNYGYTF.

The CDR3 region is CATSPNYGINQPQHF. The CDR3 nucleotides are TGTGCCACCAGTCCTAATTACGGGATTAATCAGCCCCAGCATTTT. V gene TRBV15 combines with J gene TRBJ1-5; D is ambiguous. The CDR3 is made up of 15 amino acids. The ends were cut back, 6 bases at V and 4 bases at J, with 16 bases in the middle. Germline V gene sequence: CDR1 LNHNV, CDR2 YYDKDF (reference sequence).

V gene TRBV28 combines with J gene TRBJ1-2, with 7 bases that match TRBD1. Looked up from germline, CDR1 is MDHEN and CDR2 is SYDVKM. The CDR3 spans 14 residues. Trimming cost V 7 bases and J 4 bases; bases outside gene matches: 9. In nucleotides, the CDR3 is TGTGCCAGCACCCCGGGACAGTGGGGCTATGGCTACACCTTC. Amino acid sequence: CASTPGQWGYGYTF.

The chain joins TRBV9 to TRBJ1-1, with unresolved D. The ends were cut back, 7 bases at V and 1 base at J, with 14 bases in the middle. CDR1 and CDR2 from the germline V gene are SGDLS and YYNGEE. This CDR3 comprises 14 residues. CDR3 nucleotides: TGTGCCAGCCAAGGACTCTTCGGGAACACTGAAGCTTTCTTT. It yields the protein CASQGLFGNTEAFF.

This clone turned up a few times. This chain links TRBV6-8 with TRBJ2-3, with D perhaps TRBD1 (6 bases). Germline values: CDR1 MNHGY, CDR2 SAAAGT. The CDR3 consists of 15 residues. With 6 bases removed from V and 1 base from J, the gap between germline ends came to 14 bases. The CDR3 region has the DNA TGTGCCAGCAGCCGGACCTCAGGGGGCACAGATACGCAGTATTTT. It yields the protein CASSRTSGGTDTQYF.

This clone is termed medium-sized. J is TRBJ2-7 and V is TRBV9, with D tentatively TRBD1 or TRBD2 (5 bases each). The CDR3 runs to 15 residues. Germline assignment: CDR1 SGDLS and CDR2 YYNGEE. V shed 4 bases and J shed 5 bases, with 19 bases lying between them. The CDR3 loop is CASSPEGQTADEQYF. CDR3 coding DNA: TGTGCCAGCAGCCCCGAGGGGCAAACAGCCGACGAGCAGTACTTC. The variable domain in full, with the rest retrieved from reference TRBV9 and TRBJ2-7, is DSGVTQTPKHLITATGQRVTLRCSPRSGDLSVYWYQQSLDQGLQFLIQYYNGEERAKGNILERFSAQQFPDLHSELNLSSLELGDSALYFCASSPEGQTADEQYFGPGTRLTVT.

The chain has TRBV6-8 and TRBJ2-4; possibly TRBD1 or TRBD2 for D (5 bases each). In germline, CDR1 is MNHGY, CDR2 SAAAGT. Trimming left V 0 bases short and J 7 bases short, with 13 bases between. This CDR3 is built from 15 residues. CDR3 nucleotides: TGTGCCAGCAGTTACTCAGGGACGGGCGGTAACATTCAGTACTTC. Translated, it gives CASSYSGTGGNIQYF.

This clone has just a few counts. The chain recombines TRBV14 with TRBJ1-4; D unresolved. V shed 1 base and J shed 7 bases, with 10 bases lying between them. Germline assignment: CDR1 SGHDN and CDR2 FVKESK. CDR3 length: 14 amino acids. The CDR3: CASSQGARSEKLFF. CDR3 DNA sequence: TGTGCCAGCAGCCAAGGGGCAAGGAGTGAAAAACTGTTTTTT.

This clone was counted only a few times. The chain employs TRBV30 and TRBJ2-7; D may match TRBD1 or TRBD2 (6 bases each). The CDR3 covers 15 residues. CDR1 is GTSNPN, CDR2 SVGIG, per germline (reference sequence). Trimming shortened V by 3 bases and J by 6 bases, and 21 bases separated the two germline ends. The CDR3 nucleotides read TGTGCCTGGAGAAAACGACAAAATCGGGGGCTCGAGCAGTACTTC. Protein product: CAWRKRQNRGLEQYF.

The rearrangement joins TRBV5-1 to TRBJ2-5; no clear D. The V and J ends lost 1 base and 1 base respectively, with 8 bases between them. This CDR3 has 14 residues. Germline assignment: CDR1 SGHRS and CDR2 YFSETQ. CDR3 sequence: CASSLTAPQETQYF. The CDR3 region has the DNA TGCGCCAGCAGCTTGACAGCTCCCCAAGAGACCCAGTACTTC.